This TCR beta chain comes out of a study of tumor-infiltrating lymphocytes in primary liver carcinoma. Study context: Surgery removed the patients' primary liver carcinoma.

Starting material of around 460 ng total RNA yielded TCR beta cDNA via a constant-region primer. Libraries of TCR beta came from three nested multiplex PCR rounds with slightly modified ARM-PCR. Using its own MiXCR run on the multiplex PCR reads, TCRdb lists one record per CDR3 protein. The repertoire holds 310,000 or so distinct CDR3 sequences, with 45% to 70% as singletons. For this clonotype: Its antigen is not known. One end of the junction is discordant with germline, which a read error may explain.

Study findings and constraints: Tumor-adjacent and tumor-blood pairs shared less of their repertoires than tumor region pairs shared. In the absence of sorting, bulk samples left CD4+ and CD8+ repertoires uncompared. Tumor specimens were characterized by a significantly higher top-250-clone fraction than blood (p = 0.039).

The study extracted blood RNA from unsorted whole blood and also extracted germline DNA. The specimen was peripheral blood. This clonotype originated in a woman younger than 45 with primary liver carcinoma and hepatitis B virus infection.

CDR3 loop: CVSSWGRSNSPLHF. The CDR3 bases are TGTGTCAGCAGCTGGGGGCGGTCGAATTCACCCCTCCACTTT. The chain couples TRBV28 to TRBJ1-6; possibly TRBD1 for D (6 bases). Germline CDR1 and CDR2: MDHEN and SYDVKM. The CDR3 is made up of 14 amino acids.